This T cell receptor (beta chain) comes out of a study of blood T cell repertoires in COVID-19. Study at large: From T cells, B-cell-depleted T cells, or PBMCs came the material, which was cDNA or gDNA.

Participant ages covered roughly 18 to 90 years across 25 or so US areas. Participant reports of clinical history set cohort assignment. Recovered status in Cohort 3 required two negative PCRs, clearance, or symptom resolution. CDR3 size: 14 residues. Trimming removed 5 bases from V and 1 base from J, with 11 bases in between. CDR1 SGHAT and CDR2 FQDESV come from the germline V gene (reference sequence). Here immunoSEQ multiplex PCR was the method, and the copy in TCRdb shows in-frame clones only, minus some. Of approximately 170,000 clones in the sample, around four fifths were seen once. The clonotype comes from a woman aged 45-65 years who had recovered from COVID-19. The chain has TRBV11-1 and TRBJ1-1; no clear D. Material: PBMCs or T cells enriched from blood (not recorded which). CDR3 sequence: CASSPKVANTEAFF. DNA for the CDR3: TGTGCCAGCAGCCCCAAGGTAGCGAACACTGAAGCTTTCTTT. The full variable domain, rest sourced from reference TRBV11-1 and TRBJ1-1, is EAEVAQSPRYKITEKSQAVAFWCDPISGHATLYWYRQILGQGPELLVQFQDESVVDDSQLPKDRFSAERLKGVDSTLKIQPAELGDSAMYLCASSPKVANTEAFFGQGTRLTVV.